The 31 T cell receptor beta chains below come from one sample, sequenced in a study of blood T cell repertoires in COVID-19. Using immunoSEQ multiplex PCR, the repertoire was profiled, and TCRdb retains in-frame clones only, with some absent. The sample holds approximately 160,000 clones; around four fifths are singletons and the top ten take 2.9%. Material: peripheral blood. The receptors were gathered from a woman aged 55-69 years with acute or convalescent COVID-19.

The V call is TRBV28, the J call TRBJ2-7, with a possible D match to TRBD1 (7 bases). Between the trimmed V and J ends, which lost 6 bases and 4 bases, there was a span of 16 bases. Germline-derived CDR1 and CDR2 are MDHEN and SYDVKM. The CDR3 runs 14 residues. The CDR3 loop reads CASSPGGSVYEQYF. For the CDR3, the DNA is TGTGCCAGCAGCCCAGGGGGGAGCGTATACGAGCAGTACTTC.

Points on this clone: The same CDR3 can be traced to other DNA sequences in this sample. CDR3 coding DNA: TGTGCCAGCAGCCAAAACAGGGGCCAAGAGACCCAGTACTTC. As protein: CASSQNRGQETQYF. The genes are TRBV14 and TRBJ2-5, with TRBD1 identical over 7 bases. Germline CDR1 reads SGHDN; CDR2 reads FVKESK. CDR3 length: 14 residues. Trimming removed 2 bases from V and 1 base from J; junction bases left unmatched: 1. The variable domain in full, completed from reference TRBV14 and TRBJ2-5, reads EAGVTQFPSHSVIEKGQTVTLRCDPISGHDNLYWYRRVMGKEIKFLLHFVKESKQDESGMPNNRFLAERTGGTYSTLKVQPAELEDSGVYFCASSQNRGQETQYFGPGTRLLVL.

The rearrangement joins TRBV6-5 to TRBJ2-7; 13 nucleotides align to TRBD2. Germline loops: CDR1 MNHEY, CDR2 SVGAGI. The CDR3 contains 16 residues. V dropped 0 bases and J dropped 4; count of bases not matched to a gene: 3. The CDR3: CASSYSRTSGGYEQYF. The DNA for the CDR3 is TGTGCCAGCAGTTACTCAAGGACTAGCGGGGGATACGAGCAGTACTTC.

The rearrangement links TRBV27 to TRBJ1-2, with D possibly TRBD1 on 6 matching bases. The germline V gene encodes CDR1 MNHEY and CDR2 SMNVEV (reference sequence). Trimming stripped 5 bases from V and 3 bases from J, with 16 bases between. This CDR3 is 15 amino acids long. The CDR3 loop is CASSPAPQGHYGYTF. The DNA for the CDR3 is TGTGCCAGCAGTCCAGCCCCACAGGGACACTATGGCTACACCTTC.

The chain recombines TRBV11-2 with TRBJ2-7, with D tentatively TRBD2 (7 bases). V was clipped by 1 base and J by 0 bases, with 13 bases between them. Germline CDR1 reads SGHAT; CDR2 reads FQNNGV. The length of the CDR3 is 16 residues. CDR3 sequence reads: CASSLGWRGHSYEQYF. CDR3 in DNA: TGTGCCAGCAGCTTAGGATGGCGGGGGCACTCCTACGAGCAGTACTTC.

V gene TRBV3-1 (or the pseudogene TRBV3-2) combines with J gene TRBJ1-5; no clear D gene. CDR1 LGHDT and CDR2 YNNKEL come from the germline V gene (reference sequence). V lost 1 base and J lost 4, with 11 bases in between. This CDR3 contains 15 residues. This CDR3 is CASSQVPGPNQPQHF. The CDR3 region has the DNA TGTGCCAGCAGCCAAGTACCAGGTCCAAATCAGCCCCAGCATTTT.

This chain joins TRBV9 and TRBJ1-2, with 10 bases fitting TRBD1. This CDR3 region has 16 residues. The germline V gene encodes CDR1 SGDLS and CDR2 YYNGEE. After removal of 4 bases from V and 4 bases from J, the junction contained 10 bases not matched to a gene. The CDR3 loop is CASSIGTGESAYGYTF. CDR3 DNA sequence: TGTGCCAGCAGCATCGGGACAGGGGAATCGGCCTATGGCTACACCTTC.

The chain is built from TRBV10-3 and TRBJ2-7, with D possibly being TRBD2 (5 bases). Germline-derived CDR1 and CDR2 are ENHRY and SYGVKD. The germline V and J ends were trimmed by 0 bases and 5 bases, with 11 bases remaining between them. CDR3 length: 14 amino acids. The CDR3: CAISESTRADEQYF. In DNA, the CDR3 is TGTGCCATCAGTGAGTCGACGAGGGCCGACGAGCAGTACTTC.

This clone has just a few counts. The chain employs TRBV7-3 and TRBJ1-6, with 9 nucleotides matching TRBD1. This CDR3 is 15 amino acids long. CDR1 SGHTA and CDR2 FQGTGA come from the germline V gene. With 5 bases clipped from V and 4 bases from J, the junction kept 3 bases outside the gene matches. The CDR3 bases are TGTGCCAGCAGCAAAGGACAGGGGTATAATTCACCCCTCCACTTT. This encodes CASSKGQGYNSPLHF.

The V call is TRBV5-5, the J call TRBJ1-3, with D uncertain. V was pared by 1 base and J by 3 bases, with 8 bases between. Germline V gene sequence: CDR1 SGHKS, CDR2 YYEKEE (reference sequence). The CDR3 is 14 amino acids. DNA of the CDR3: TGTGCCAGCAGCTTGACTGCAGGTGGAAACACCATATATTTT. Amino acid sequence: CASSLTAGGNTIYF.

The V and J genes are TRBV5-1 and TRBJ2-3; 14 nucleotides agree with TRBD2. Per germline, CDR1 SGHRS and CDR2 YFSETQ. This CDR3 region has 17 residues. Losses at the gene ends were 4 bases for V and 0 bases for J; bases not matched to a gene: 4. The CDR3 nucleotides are TGCGCCAGCAGCACAGGACTAGCGGGGGGAAGCACAGATACGCAGTATTTT. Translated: CASSTGLAGGSTDTQYF.

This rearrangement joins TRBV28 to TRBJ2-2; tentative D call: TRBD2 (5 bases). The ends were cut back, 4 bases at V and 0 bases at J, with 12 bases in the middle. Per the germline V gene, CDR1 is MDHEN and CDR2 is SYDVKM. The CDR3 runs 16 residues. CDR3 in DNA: TGTGCCAGCAGTTCTCACGGGATCTCGAACACCGGGGAGCTGTTTTTT. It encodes CASSSHGISNTGELFF.

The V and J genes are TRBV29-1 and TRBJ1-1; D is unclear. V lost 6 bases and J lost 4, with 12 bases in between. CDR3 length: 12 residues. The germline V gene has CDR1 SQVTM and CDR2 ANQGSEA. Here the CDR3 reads CSVSARGTEAFF. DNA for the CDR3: TGCAGCGTCTCAGCTCGGGGCACTGAAGCTTTCTTT.

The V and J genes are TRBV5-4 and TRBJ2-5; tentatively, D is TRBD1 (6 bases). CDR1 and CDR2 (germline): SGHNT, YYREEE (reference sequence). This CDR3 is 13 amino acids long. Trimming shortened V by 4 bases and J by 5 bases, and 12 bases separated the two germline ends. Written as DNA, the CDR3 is TGTGCCAGCAGCGGGGCAGGGGAGGAGACCCAGTACTTC. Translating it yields CASSGAGEETQYF.

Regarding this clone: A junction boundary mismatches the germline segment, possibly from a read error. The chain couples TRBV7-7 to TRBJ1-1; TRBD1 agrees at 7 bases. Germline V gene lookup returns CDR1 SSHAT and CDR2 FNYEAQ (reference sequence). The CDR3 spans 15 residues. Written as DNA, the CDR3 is TGTGCTAGCAGCAAAAGGGACAGCCGAAACACTGAAGCTTTCTTT. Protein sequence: CASSKRDSRNTEAFF.

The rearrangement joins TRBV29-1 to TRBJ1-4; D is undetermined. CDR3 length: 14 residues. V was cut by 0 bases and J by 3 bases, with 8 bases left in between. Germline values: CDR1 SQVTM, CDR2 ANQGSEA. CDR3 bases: TGCAGCGTTGAAGATATTCAGTCTAATGAAAAACTGTTTTTT. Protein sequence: CSVEDIQSNEKLFF.

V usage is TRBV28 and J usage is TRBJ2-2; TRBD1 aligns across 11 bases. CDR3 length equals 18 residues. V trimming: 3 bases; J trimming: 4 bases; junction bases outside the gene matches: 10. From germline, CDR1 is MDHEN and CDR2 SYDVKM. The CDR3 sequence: CASSFGGTGGTGTGELFF. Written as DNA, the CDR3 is TGTGCCAGCAGTTTCGGGGGGACAGGGGGTACGGGCACCGGGGAGCTGTTTTTT.

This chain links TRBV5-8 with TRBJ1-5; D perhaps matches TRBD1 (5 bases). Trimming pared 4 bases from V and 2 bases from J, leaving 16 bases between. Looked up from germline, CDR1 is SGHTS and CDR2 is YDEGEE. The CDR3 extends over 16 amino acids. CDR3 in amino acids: CASSNGRAGGNQPQHF. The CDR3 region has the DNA TGTGCCAGCAGCAATGGCAGGGCAGGAGGCAATCAGCCCCAGCATTTT.

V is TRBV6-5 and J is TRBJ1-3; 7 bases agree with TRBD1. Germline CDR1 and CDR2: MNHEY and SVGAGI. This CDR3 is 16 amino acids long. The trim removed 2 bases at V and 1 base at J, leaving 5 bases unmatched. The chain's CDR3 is CASSYHPGQSGNTIYF. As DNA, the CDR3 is TGTGCCAGCAGTTACCACCCGGGACAGTCTGGAAACACCATATATTTT.

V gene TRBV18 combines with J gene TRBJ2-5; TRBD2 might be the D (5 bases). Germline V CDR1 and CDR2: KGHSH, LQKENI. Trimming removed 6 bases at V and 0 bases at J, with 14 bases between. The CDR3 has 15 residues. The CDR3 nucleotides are TGTGCCAGCTCTCATACTAGTGCCCACCAAGAGACCCAGTACTTC. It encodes CASSHTSAHQETQYF.

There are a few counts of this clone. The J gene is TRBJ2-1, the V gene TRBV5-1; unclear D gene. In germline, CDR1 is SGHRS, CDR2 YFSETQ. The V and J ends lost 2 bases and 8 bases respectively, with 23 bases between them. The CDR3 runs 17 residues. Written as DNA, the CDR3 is TGCGCCAGCAGCTTACCCGCCGCGCCAACTACGCCGGATGAGCAGTTCTTC. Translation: CASSLPAAPTTPDEQFF.

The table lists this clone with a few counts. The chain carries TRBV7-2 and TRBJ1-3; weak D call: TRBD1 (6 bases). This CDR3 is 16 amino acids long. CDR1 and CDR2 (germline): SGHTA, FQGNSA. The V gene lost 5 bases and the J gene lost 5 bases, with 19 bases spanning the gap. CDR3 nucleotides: TGTGCCAGCAGCCCAGTTAAGACAGGTAGCCGAAACACCATATATTTT. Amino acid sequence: CASSPVKTGSRNTIYF.

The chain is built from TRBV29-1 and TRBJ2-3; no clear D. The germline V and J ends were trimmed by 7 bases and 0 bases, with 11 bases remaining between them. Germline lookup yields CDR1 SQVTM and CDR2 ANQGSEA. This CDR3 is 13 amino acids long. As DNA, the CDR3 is TGCAGCGCTGATCTACGGAGCACAGATACGCAGTATTTT. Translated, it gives CSADLRSTDTQYF.

DNA of the CDR3: TGTGCCAGCAGCGTGACAGGGGGGTCCTACGAGCAGTACTTC. It is translated as CASSVTGGSYEQYF. This chain uses TRBV11-1 with TRBJ2-7; 9 nucleotides match TRBD1. V shed 5 bases, J shed 1 base, and the junction held 3 bases outside the gene matches. The length of the CDR3 is 14 residues. From germline, CDR1 is SGHAT and CDR2 FQDESV (reference sequence).

The CDR3 region is CASSLESTGTGELFF. For the CDR3, the DNA is TGCGCCAGCAGCTTGGAATCGACGGGTACCGGGGAGCTGTTTTTT. J is TRBJ2-2 and V is TRBV5-1; no firm D call. Trimming left V 0 bases short and J 5 bases short, with 11 bases between. The germline V gene encodes CDR1 SGHRS and CDR2 YFSETQ. The CDR3 runs to 15 residues.

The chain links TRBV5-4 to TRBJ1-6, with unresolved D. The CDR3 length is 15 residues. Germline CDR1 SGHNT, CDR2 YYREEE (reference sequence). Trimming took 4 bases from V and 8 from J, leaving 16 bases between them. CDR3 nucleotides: TGTGCCAGCAGCATCCAATCGGGGATGGATTCACCCCTCCACTTT. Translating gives CASSIQSGMDSPLHF. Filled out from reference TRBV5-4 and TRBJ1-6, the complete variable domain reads ETGVTQSPTHLIKTRGQQVTLRCSSQSGHNTVSWYQQALGQGPQFIFQYYREEENGRGNFPPRFSGLQFPNYSSELNVNALELDDSALYLCASSIQSGMDSPLHFGNGTRLTVT.

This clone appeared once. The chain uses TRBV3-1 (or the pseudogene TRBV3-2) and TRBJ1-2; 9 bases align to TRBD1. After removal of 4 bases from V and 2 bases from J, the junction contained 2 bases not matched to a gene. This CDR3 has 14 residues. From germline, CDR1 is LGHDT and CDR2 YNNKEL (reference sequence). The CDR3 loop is CASSRDRANYGYTF. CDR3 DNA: TGTGCCAGCAGCCGGGACAGGGCCAACTATGGCTACACCTTC.

The chain's CDR3 is CAWSGLAVVGEQFF. The CDR3 DNA is TGTGCCTGGAGTGGACTAGCGGTGGTTGGTGAGCAGTTCTTC. J is TRBJ2-1 and V is TRBV30; TRBD2 agrees at 9 bases. The CDR3 loop spans 14 amino acids. V lost 1 base and J lost 9; bases outside the gene matches: 7. CDR1 GTSNPN and CDR2 SVGIG come from the germline V gene (reference sequence).

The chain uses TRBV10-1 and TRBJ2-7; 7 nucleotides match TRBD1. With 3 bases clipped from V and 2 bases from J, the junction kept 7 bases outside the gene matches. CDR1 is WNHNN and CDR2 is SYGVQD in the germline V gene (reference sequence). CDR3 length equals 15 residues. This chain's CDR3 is CASSDPTGFPYEQYF. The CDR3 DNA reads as TGCGCCAGCAGTGACCCGACAGGGTTTCCCTACGAGCAGTACTTC.

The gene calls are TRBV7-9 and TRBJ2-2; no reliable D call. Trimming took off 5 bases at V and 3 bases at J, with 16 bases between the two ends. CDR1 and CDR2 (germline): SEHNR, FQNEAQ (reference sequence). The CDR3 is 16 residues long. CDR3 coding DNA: TGTGCCAGCAGCCCCGGAGTAGGCCTCGACACCGGGGAGCTGTTTTTT. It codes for CASSPGVGLDTGELFF.

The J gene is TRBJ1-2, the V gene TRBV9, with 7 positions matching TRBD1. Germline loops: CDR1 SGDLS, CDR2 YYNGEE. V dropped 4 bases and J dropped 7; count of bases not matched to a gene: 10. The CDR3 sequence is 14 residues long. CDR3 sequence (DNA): TGTGCCAGCAGCTACGGAGGGGGCAGTGCTGGCTACACCTTC. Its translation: CASSYGGGSAGYTF.